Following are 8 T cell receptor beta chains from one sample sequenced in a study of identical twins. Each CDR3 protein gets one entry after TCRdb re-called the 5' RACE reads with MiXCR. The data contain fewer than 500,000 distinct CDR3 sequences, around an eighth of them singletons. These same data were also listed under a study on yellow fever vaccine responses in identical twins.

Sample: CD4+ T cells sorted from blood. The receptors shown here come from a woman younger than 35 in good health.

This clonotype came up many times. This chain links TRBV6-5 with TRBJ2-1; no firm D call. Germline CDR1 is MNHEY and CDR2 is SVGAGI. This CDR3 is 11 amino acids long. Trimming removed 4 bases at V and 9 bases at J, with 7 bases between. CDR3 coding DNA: TGTGCCAGCAGTTCAGGCGGTGAGCAGTTCTTC. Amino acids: CASSSGGEQFF.

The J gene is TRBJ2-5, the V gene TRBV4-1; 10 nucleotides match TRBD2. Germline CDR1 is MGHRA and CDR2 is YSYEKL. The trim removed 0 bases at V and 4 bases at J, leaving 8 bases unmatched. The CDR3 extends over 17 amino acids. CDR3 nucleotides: TGCGCCAGCAGCCAAGAGAATGGAGCGGGGGGGCGAGAGACCCAGTACTTC. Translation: CASSQENGAGGRETQYF.

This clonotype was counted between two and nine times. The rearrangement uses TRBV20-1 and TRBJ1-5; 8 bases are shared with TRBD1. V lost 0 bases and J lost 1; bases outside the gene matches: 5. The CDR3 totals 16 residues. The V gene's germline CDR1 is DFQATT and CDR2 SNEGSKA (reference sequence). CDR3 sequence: CSARDHRQGSNQPQHF. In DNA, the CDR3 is TGCAGTGCTAGAGATCATCGACAGGGGAGCAATCAGCCCCAGCATTTT.

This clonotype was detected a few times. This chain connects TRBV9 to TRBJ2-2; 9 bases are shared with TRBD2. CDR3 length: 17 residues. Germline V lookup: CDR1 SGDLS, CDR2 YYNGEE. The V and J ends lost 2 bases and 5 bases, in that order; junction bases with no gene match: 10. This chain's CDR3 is CASSVQGGGASTGELFF. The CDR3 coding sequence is TGTGCCAGCAGCGTGCAGGGCGGGGGGGCTTCTACCGGGGAGCTGTTTTTT.

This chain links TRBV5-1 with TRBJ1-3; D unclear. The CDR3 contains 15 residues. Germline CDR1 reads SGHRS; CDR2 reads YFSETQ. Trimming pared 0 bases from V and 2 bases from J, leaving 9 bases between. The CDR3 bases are TGCGCCAGCAGCTTGGGCTCGGGCCCTGGAAACACCATATATTTT. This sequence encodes CASSLGSGPGNTIYF.

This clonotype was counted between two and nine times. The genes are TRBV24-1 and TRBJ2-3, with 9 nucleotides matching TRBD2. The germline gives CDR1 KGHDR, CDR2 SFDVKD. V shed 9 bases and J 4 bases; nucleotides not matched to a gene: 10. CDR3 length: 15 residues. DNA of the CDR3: TGTGCCACCCGAGAAGCGGGAGGTTCCTCAGATACGCAGTATTTT. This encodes CATREAGGSSDTQYF.

The CDR3 region is CASSQVVGNSYEQYF. Here the CDR3 DNA reads TGTGCCAGCAGCCAAGTTGTGGGGAACTCCTACGAGCAGTACTTC. V and J are TRBV3-1 and TRBJ2-7; D is unclear. Between the trimmed V and J ends, which lost 1 base and 0 bases, there was a span of 10 bases. CDR1 LGHDT and CDR2 YNNKEL come from the germline V gene (reference sequence). The CDR3 has 15 residues.

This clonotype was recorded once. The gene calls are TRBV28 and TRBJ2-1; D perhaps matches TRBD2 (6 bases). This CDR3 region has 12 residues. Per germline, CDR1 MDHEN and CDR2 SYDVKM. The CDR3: CASQWGVLEQFF. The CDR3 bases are TGTGCGAGTCAGTGGGGGGTTCTTGAGCAGTTCTTC. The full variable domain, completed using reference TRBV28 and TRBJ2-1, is DVKVTQSSRYLVKRTGEKVFLECVQDMDHENMFWYRQDPGLGLRLIYFSYDVKMKEKGDIPEGYSVSREKKERFSLILESASTNQTSMYLCASQWGVLEQFFGPGTRLTVL.